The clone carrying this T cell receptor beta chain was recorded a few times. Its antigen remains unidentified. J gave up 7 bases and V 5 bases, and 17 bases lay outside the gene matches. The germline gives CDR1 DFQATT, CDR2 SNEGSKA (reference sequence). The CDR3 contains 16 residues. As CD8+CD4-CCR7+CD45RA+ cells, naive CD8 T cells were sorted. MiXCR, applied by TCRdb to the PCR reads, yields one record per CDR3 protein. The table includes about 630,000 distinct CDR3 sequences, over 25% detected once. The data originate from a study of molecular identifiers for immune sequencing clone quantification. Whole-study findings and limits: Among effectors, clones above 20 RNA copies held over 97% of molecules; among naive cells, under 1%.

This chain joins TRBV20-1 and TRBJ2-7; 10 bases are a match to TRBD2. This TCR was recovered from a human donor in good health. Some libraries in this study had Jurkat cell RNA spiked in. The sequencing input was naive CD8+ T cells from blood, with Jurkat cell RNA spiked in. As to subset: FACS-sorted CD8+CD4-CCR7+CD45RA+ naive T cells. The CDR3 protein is CSAGGGPGLASREQYF. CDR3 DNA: TGCAGTGCTGGGGGGGGACCGGGACTAGCGTCCAGAGAGCAGTACTTC.